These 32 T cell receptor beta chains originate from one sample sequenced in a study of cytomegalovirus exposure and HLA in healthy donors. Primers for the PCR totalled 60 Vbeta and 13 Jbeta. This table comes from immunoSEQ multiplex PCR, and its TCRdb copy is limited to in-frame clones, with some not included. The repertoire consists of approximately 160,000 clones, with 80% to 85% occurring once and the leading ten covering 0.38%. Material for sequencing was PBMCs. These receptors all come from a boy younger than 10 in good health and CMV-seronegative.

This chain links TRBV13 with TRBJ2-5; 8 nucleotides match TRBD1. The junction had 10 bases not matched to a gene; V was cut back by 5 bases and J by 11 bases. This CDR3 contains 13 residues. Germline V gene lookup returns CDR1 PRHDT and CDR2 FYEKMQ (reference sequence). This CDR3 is CASSEDRGGEQYF. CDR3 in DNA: TGTGCCAGCAGCGAAGACAGGGGAGGAGAGCAGTACTTC.

The CDR3: CAISELSGTQYF. CDR3 in DNA: TGTGCCATCAGTGAGTTGTCAGGAACCCAGTACTTC. The chain recombines TRBV10-3 with TRBJ2-5, with unresolved D. V was clipped by 1 base and J by 8 bases, with 8 bases between them. This CDR3 contains 12 residues. From germline, CDR1 is ENHRY and CDR2 SYGVKD.

As DNA, the CDR3 is TGTGCTAGTGGTTTGGGACAGGGTGACACTGAAGCTTTCTTT. Translation: CASGLGQGDTEAFF. V usage is TRBV12-5 and J usage is TRBJ1-1; 7 bases are a match to TRBD1. Germline-derived CDR1 and CDR2 are LGHNT and FRNRAP. The J segment lost 3 bases and the V segment lost 1 base, leaving 2 bases of the junction unmatched. This CDR3 is built from 14 residues.

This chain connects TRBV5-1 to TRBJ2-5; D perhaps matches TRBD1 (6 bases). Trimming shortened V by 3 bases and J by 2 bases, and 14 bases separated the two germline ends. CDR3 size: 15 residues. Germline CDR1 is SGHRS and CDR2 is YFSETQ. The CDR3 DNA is TGCGCCAGCAGCTCTGGGGACATCAATCAAGAGACCCAGTACTTC. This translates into CASSSGDINQETQYF.

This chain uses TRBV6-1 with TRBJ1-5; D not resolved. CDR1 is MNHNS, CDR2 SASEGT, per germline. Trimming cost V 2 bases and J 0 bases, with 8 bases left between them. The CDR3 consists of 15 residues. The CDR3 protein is CASSEINISNQPQHF. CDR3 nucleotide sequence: TGTGCCAGCAGTGAAATTAACATTAGCAATCAGCCCCAGCATTTT.

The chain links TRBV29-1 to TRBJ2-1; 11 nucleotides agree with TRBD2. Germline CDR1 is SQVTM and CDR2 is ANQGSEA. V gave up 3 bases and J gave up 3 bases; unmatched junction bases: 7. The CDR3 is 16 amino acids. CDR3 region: CSVEEPTSGGYNEQFF. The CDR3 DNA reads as TGCAGCGTTGAGGAACCCACTAGCGGGGGCTACAATGAGCAGTTCTTC.

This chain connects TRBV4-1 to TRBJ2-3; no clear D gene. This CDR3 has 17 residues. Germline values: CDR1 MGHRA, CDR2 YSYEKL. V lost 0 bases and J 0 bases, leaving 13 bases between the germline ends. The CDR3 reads CASSQDFGIPSTDTQYF. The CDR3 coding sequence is TGCGCCAGCAGCCAAGACTTTGGCATCCCTAGCACAGATACGCAGTATTTT.

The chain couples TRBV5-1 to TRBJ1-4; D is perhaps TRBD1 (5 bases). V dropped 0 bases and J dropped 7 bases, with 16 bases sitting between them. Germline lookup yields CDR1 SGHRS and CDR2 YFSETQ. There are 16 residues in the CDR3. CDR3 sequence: CASSLAAGISFEKLFF. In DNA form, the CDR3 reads TGCGCCAGCAGCTTGGCCGCAGGGATTTCTTTTGAAAAACTGTTTTTT.

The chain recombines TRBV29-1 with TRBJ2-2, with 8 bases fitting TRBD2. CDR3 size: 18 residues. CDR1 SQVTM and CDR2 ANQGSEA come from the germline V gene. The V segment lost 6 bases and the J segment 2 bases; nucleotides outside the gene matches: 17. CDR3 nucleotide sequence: TGCAGCGTGCCGGGACCAGTAGGTACTAGCGGCAACACCGGGGAGCTGTTTTTT. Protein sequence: CSVPGPVGTSGNTGELFF.

In nucleotides, the CDR3 is TGTGCCTGTCCCTGGACAGGGGGCAGGAGAGATGGCTACACCTTC. Amino acids: CACPWTGGRRDGYTF. This rearrangement joins TRBV30 to TRBJ1-2, with 11 bases fitting TRBD1. Trimming at V came to 6 bases and at J to 6 bases, leaving 12 bases not matched to a gene. The germline CDR1 and CDR2 sequences are GTSNPN and SVGIG (reference sequence). CDR3 length: 15 residues.

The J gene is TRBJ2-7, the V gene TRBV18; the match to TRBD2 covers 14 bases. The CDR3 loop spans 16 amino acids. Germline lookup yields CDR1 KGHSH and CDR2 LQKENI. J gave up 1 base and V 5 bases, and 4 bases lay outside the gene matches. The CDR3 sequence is CASSSGLAGGSYEQYF. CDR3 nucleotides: TGTGCCAGCTCATCTGGACTAGCGGGAGGATCCTACGAGCAGTACTTC.

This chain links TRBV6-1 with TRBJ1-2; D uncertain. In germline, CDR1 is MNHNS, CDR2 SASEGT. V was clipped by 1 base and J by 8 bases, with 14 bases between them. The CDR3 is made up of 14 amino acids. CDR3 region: CASSEGRDWKGYTF. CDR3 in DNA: TGTGCCAGCAGTGAAGGTAGAGACTGGAAGGGCTACACCTTC.

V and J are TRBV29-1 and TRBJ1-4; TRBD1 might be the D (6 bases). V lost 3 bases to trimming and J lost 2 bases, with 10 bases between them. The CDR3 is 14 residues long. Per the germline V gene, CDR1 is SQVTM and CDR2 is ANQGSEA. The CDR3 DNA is TGCAGCGTTGAGGCGGGGGGCACTAATGAAAAACTGTTTTTT. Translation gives CSVEAGGTNEKLFF.

CDR3 sequence (DNA): TGTGCCAGCAGCGTAGATGAGGGTTCCGAGCAGTACTTC. Protein: CASSVDEGSEQYF. The chain recombines TRBV9 with TRBJ2-7; maybe TRBD2 (5 bases). Per the germline V gene, CDR1 is SGDLS and CDR2 is YYNGEE. The CDR3 is made up of 13 amino acids. With 0 bases removed from V and 6 bases from J, the gap between germline ends came to 10 bases.

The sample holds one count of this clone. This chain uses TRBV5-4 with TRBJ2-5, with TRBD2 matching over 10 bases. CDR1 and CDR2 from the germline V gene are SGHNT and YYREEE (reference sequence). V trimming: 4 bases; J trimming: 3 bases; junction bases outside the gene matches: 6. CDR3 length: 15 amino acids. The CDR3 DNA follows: TGTGCCAGCAGCCTTACCAGCGGGAGGGAAGAGACCCAGTACTTC. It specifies CASSLTSGREETQYF.

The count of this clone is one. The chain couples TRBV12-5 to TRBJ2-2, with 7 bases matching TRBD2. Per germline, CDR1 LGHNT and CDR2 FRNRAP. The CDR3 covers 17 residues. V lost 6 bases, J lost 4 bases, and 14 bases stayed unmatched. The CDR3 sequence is CASGPNGAGVGTGELFF. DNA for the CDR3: TGTGCTAGTGGCCCCAACGGGGCGGGAGTGGGCACCGGGGAGCTGTTTTTT. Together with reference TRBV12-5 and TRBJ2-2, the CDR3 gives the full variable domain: DARVTQTPRHKVTEMGQEVTMRCQPILGHNTVFWYRQTMMQGLELLAYFRNRAPLDDSGMPKDRFSAEMPDATLATLKIQPSEPRDSAVYFCASGPNGAGVGTGELFFGEGSRLTVL.

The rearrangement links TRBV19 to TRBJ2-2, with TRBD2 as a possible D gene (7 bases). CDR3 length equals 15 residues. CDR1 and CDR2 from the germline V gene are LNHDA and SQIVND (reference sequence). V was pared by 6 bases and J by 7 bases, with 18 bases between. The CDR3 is CASSPRGGDGGELFF. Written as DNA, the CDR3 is TGTGCCAGTAGCCCGAGGGGGGGCGACGGCGGGGAGCTGTTTTTT.

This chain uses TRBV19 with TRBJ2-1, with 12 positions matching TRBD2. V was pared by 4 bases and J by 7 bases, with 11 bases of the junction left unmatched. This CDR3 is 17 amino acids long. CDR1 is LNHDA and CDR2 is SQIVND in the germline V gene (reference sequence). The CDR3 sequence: CASSTRLAGARGNEQFF. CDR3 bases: TGTGCCAGTAGTACTCGACTAGCGGGGGCCCGTGGGAATGAGCAGTTCTTC.

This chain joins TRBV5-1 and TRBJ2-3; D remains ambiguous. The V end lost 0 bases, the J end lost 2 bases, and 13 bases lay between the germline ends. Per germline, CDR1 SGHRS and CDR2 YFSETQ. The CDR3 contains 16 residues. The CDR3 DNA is TGCGCCAGCAGCTTGGCCGCAGACACAAACACAGATACGCAGTATTTT. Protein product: CASSLAADTNTDTQYF.

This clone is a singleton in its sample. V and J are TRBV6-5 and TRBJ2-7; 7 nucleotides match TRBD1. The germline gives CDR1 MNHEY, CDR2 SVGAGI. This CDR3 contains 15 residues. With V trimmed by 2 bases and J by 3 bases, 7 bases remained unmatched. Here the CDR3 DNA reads TGTGCCAGCAGTTACGAGGGGGCTTGGGTCTACGAGCAGTACTTC. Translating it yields CASSYEGAWVYEQYF.

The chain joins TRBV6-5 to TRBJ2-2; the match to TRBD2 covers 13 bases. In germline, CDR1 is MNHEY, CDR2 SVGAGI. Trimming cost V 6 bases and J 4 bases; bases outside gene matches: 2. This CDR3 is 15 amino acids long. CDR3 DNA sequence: TGTGCCAGCAGCTGGACTAGCGGGAGCACCGGGGAGCTGTTTTTT. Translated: CASSWTSGSTGELFF.

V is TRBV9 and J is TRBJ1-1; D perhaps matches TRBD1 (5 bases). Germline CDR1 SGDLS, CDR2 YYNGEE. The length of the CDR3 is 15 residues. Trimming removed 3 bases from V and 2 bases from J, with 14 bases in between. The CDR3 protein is CASSGSTTVNTEAFF. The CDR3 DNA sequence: TGTGCCAGCAGCGGATCCACGACAGTCAACACTGAAGCTTTCTTT.

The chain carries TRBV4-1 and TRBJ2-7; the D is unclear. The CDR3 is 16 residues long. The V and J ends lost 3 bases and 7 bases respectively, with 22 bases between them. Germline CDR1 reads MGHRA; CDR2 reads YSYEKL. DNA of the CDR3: TGCGCCAGCAGCCAGGAACCGCCGGGTTATCTCTGGGAGCAGTACTTC. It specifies CASSQEPPGYLWEQYF.

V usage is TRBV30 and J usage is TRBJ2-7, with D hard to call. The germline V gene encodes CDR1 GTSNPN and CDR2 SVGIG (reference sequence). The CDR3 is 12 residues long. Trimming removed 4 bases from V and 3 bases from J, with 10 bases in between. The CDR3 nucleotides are TGTGCCTGGACAGAAGATTACTACGAGCAGTACTTC. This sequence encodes CAWTEDYYEQYF.

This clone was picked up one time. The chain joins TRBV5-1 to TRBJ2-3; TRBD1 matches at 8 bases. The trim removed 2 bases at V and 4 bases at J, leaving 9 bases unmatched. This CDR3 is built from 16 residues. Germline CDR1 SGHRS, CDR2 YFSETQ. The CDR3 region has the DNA TGCGCCAGCAGCTTATCTTGGTCGGGACAGGCAGATACGCAGTATTTT. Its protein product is CASSLSWSGQADTQYF. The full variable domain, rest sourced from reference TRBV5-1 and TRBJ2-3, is KAGVTQTPRYLIKTRGQQVTLSCSPISGHRSVSWYQQTPGQGLQFLFEYFSETQRNKGNFPGRFSGRQFSNSRSEMNVSTLELGDSALYLCASSLSWSGQADTQYFGPGTRLTVL.

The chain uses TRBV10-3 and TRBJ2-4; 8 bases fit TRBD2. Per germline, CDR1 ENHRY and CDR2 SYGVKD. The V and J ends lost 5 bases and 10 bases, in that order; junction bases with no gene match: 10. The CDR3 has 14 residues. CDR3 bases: TGTGCCATCAGTACAGACTACCAGCGGGAGATTCAGTACTTC. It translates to CAISTDYQREIQYF.

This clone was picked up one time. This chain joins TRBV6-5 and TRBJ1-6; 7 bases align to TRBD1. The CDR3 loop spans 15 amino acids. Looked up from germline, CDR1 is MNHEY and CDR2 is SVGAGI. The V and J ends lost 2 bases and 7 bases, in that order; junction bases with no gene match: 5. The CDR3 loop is CASSYHETGNSPLHF. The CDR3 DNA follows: TGTGCCAGCAGTTACCACGAGACAGGGAATTCACCCCTCCACTTT.

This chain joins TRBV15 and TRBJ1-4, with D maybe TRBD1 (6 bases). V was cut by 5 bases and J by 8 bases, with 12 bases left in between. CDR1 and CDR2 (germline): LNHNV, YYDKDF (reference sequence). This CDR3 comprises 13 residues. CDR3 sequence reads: CATSRGTREKLFF. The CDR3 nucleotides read TGTGCCACCAGCCGTGGGACAAGAGAAAAACTGTTTTTT.

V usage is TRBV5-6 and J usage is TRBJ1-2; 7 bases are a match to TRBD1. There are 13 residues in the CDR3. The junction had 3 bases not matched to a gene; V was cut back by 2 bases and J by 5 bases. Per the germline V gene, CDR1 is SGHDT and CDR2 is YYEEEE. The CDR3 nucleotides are TGTGCCAGCAGCTTAGAGGGGGCTTATGGCTACACCTTC. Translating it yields CASSLEGAYGYTF.

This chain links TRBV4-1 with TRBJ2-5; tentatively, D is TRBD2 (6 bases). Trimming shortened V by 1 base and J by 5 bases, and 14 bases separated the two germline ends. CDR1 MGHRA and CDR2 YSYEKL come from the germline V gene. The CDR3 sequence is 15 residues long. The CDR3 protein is CASSQGLVVSETQYF. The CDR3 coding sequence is TGCGCCAGCAGCCAAGGACTAGTAGTTTCGGAGACCCAGTACTTC.

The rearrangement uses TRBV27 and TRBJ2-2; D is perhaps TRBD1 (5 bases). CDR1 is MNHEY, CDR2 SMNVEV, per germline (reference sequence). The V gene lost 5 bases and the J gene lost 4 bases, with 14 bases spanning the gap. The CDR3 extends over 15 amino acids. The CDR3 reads CASSLSRQTTGELFF. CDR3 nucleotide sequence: TGTGCCAGCAGTCTCAGTCGACAGACCACCGGGGAGCTGTTTTTT.

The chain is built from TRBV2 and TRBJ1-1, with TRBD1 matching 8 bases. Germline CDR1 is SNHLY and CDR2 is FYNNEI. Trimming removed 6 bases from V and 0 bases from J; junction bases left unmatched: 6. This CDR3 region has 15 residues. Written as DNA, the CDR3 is TGTGCCAGCAGAGCCAGGACAGGGTTGAACACTGAAGCTTTCTTT. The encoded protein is CASRARTGLNTEAFF.